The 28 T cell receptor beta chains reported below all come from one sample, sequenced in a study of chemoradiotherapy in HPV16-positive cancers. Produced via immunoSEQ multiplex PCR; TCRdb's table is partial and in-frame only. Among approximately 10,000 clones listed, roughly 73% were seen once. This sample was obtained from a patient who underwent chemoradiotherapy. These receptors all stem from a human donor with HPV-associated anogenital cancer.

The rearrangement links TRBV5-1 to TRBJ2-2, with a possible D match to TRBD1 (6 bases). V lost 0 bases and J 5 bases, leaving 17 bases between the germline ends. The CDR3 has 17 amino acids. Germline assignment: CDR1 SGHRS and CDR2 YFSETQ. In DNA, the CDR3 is TGCGCCAGCAGCTTGGAAGGGGGAGTCATGGTTACCGGGGAGCTGTTTTTT. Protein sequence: CASSLEGGVMVTGELFF.

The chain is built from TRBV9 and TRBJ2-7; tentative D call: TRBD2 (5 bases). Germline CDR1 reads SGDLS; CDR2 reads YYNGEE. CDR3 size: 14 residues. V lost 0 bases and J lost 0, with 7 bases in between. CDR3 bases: TGTGCCAGCAGCGTAGGTAGCGCCTCCTACGAGCAGTACTTC. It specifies CASSVGSASYEQYF.

This chain's CDR3 is CASSESGPTNEKLFF. The CDR3, as DNA: TGTGCCAGCAGTGAATCGGGCCCCACTAATGAAAAACTGTTTTTT. J is TRBJ1-4 and V is TRBV25-1; D is uncertain. Germline V gives CDR1 MGHDK, CDR2 SYGVNS. V was cut by 1 base and J by 2 bases, with 8 bases left in between. The CDR3 is made up of 15 amino acids. The whole variable domain, filled in from reference TRBV25-1 and TRBJ1-4, reads EADIYQTPRYLVIGTGKKITLECSQTMGHDKMYWYQQDPGMELHLIHYSYGVNSTEKGDLSSESTVSRIRTEHFPLTLESARPSHTSQYLCASSESGPTNEKLFFGSGTQLSVL.

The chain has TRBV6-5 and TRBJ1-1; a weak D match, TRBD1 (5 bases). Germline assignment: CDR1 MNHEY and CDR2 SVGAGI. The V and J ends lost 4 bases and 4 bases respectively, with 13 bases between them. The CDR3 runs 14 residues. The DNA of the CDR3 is TGTGCCAGCAGTTCCCCCAGGGAAGCCACTGAAGCTTTCTTT. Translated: CASSSPREATEAFF.

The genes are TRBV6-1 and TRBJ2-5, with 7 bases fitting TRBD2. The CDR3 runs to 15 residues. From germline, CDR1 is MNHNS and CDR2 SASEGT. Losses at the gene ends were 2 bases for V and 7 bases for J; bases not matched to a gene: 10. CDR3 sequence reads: CASSEWGEGGGTQYF. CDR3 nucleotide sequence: TGTGCCAGCAGTGAATGGGGGGAGGGCGGAGGGACCCAGTACTTC.

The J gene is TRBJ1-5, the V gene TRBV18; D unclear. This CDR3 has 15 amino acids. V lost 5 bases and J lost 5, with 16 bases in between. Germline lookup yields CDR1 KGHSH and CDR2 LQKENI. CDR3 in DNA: TGTGCCAGCTCAAGGTTGATAGGGCCAGATCAGCCCCAGCATTTT. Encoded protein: CASSRLIGPDQPQHF.

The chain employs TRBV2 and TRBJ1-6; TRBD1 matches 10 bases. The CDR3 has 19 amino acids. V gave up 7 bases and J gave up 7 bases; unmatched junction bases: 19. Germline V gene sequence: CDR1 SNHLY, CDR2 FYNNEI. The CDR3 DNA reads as TGTGCCAGCACCTATCCCGGACAGGGGGTGTCATTTTCGAATTCACCCCTCCACTTT. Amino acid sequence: CASTYPGQGVSFSNSPLHF.

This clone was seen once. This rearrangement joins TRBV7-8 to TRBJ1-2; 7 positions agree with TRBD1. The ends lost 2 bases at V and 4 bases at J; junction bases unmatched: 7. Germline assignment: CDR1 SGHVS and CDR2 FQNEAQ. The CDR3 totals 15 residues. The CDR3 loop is CASSLMGQNLYGYTF. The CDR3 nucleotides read TGTGCCAGCAGCTTAATGGGACAGAACCTCTATGGCTACACCTTC.

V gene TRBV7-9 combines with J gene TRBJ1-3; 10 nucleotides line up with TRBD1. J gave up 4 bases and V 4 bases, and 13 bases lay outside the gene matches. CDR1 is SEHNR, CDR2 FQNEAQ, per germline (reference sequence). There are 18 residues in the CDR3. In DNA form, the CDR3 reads TGTGCCAGCAGCTCTAGGGCGCCGGGACAGGGGAGAGGAAACACCATATATTTT. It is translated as CASSSRAPGQGRGNTIYF.

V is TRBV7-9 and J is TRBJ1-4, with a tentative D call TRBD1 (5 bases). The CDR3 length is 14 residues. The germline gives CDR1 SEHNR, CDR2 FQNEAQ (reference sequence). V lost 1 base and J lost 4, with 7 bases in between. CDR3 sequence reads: CASSLGQFNEKLFF. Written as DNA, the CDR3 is TGTGCCAGCAGCTTAGGACAGTTTAATGAAAAACTGTTTTTT.

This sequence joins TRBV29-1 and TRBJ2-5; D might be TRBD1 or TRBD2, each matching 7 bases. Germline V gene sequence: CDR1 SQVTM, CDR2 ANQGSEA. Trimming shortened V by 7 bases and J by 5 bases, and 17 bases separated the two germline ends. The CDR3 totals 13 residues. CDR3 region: CSARGGQGETQYF. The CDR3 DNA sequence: TGCAGCGCCAGGGGGGGGCAGGGGGAGACCCAGTACTTC.

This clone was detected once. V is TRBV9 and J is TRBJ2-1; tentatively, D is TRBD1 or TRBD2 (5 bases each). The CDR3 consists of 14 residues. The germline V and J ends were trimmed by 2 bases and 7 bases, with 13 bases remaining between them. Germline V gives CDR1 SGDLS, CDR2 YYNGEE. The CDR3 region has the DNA TGTGCCAGCAGCGTCGGGGCGGGTCTTAATGAGCAGTTCTTC. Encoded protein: CASSVGAGLNEQFF.

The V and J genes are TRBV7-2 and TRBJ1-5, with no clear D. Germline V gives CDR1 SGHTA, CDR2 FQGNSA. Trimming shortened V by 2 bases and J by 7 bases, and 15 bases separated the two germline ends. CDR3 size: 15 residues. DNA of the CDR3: TGTGCCAGCAGCTTACGCTGGGGTACGGACCAGCCCCAGCATTTT. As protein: CASSLRWGTDQPQHF.

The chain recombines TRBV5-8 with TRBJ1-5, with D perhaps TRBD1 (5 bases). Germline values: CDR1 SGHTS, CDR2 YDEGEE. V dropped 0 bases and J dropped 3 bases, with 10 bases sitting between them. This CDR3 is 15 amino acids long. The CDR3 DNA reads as TGTGCCAGCAGCTTGGGGGACCTTTTCAATCAGCCCCAGCATTTT. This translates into CASSLGDLFNQPQHF.

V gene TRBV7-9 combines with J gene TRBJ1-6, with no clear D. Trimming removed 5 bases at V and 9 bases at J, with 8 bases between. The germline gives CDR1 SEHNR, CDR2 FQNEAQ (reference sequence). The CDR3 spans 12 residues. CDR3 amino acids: CASSDLGSPLHF. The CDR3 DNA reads TGTGCCAGCAGCGACCTCGGTTCACCCCTCCACTTT.

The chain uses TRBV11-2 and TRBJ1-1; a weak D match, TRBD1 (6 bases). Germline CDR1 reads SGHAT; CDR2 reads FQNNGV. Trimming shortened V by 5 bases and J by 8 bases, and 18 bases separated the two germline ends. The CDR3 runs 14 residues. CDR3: CASSLRGGQGEAFF. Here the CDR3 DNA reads TGTGCCAGCAGCCTAAGGGGGGGCCAAGGCGAAGCTTTCTTT.

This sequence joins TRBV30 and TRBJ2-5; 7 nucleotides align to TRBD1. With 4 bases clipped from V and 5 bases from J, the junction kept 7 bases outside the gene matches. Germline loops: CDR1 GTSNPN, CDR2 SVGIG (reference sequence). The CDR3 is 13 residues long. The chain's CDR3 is CAWIGGRVETQYF. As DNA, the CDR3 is TGTGCCTGGATAGGGGGCAGGGTGGAGACCCAGTACTTC.

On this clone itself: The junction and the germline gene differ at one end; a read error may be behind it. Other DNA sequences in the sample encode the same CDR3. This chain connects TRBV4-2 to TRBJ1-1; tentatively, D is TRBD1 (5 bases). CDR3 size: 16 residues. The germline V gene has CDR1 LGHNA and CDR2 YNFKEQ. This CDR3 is CASSQASPRGDTEAFF. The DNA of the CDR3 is TGTGCCAGCAGCCAGGCCTCCCCGAGGGGTGACACTGAAGCCTTCTTT.

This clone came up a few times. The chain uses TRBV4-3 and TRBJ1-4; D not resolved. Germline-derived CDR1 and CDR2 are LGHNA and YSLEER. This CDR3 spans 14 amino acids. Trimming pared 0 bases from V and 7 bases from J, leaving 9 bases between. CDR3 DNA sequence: TGCGCCAGCAGCCAAGATAGGGTTAGTGAAAAACTGTTTTTT. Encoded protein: CASSQDRVSEKLFF.

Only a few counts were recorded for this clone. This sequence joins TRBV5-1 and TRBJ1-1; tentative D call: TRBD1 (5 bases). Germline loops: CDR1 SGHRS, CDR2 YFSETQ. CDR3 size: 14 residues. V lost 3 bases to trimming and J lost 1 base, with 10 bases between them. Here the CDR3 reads CASSYSTANTEAFF. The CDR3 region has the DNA TGCGCCAGCAGCTACTCGACAGCGAACACTGAAGCTTTCTTT.

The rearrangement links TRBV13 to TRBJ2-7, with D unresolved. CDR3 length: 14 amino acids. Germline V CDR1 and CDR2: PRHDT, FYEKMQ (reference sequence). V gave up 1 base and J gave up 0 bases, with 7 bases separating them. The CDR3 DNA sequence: TGTGCCAGCAGCTTAGACGGCAGCTCCTACGAGCAGTACTTC. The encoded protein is CASSLDGSSYEQYF.

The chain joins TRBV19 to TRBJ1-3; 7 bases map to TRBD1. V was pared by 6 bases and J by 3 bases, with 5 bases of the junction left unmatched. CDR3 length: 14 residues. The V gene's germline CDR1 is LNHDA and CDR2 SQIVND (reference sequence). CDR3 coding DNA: TGTGCCAGTAGGTTCGACAGGGTTGGAAACACCATATATTTT. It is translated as CASRFDRVGNTIYF.

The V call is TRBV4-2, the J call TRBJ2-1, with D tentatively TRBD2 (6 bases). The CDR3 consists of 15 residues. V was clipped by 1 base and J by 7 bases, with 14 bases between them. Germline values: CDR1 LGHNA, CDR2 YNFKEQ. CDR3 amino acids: CASSQVGGSVNEQFF. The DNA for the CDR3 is TGTGCCAGCAGCCAAGTCGGGGGTTCAGTGAATGAGCAGTTCTTC.

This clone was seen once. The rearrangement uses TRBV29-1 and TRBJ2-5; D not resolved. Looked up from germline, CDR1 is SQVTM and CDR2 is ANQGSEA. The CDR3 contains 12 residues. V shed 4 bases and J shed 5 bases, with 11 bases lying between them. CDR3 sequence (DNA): TGCAGCGTTGTTACGGTGGGGGAGACCCAGTACTTC. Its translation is CSVVTVGETQYF.

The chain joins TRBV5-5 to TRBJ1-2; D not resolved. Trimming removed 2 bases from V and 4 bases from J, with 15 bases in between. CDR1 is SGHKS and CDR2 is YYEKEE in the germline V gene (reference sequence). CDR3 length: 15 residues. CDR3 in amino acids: CASSFYLDPLYGYTF. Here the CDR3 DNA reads TGTGCCAGCAGCTTCTACCTCGACCCCCTCTATGGCTACACCTTC.

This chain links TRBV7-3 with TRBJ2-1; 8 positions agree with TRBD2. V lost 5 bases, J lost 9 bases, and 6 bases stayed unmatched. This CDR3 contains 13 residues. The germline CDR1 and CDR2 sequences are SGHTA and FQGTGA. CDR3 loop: CASSTRGVGEQFF. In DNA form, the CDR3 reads TGTGCCAGCAGCACGCGGGGGGTGGGTGAGCAGTTCTTC.

In DNA form, the CDR3 reads TGTGCCATCAGTGGGGGAGAAGTCTATGGCTACACCTTC. This codes for CAISGGEVYGYTF. This sequence joins TRBV10-3 and TRBJ1-2; no clear D. Trimming stripped 4 bases from V and 4 bases from J, with 10 bases between. In germline, CDR1 is ENHRY, CDR2 SYGVKD. The CDR3 has 13 residues.

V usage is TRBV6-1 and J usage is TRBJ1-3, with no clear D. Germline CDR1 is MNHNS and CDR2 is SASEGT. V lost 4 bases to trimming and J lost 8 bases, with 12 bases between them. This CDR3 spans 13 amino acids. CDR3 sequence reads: CASSANQRDTIYF. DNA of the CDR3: TGTGCCAGCAGTGCAAACCAGCGCGACACCATATATTTT.